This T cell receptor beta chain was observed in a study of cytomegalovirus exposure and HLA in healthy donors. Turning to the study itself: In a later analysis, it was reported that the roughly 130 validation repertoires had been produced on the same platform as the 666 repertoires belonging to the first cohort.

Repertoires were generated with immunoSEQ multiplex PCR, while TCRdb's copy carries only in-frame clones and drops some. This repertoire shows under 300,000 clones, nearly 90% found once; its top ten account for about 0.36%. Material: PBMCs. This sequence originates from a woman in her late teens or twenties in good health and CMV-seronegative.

The CDR3 sequence: CASSLGLGSEQFF. Written as DNA, the CDR3 is TGTGCCAGCAGCTTAGGTTTGGGGAGTGAGCAGTTCTTC. The rearrangement joins TRBV11-3 to TRBJ2-1; D perhaps matches TRBD2 (5 bases). Germline CDR1 is SGHNT and CDR2 is YENEEA. V lost 1 base and J 9 bases, leaving 10 bases between the germline ends. The CDR3 covers 13 residues.